This T cell receptor beta chain came from a study of beta chain features in type 1 diabetes. General study findings and limits: In every one of the four CD4+ subsets, TCRB CDR3s were moderately but significantly shorter in Type 1 diabetes patients. The study left unresolved whether HLA type influences TCRB rearrangement.

CDR1 is SEHNR, CDR2 FQNEAQ, per germline (reference sequence). Trimming at V came to 4 bases and at J to 5 bases, leaving 2 bases not matched to a gene. This CDR3 region has 14 residues. Sequenced material consisted of expressed TCRB transcripts (all of the isolated RNA was reverse transcribed). Only in-frame clones appear in the TCRdb table, and some are missing; sequencing was by immunoSEQ multiplex PCR. The profile covers roughly 180,000 clones, with 6% to 9% appearing a single time and 0.5% taken by the ten largest. In this sample, this clone turned up a few times. As yet, its antigen is unknown. Other DNA sequences in the same sample also yield this CDR3.

This sequence joins TRBV7-9 and TRBJ1-4; 9 bases agree with TRBD1. This sequence was found in a man between 18 and 29 years old with type 1 diabetes. The sequenced material came from central memory CD4+ T cells from blood. The CDR3 DNA reads as TGTGCCAGCAGCTCCGGACAGGGGAATGAAAAACTGTTTTTT. Translation: CASSSGQGNEKLFF.